This T cell receptor (beta chain) was identified in a study of blood T cell repertoires in COVID-19. About the research overall: Acute and convalescent COVID-19 specimens originated in the United States, Italy and Spain. Sample material is recorded as cDNA or gDNA derived from T cells, B-cell-depleted T cells, or PBMCs.

V dropped 7 bases and J dropped 2; count of bases not matched to a gene: 8. Germline V gene sequence: CDR1 SNHLY, CDR2 FYNNEI. The length of the CDR3 is 14 residues. Original handling: Scientists estimated how many nucleated cells there were by amplifying reference gene primers. Sequenced by immunoSEQ multiplex PCR; TCRdb stores in-frame clones only, minus some. V and J calls and clone size are given by that table; D and trimming were obtained from the DNA. The sample holds 95,000 to 100,000 clones; roughly 78% are singletons and the top ten take approximately 18%. This TCR was sampled from an elderly woman with active or convalescent COVID-19. The sample comprised peripheral blood. V is TRBV2 and J is TRBJ2-7; 7 bases are a match to TRBD1. CDR3 sequence: CASIKDRATYEQYF. CDR3 coding DNA: TGTGCCAGCATCAAAGACAGGGCGACCTACGAGCAGTACTTC.